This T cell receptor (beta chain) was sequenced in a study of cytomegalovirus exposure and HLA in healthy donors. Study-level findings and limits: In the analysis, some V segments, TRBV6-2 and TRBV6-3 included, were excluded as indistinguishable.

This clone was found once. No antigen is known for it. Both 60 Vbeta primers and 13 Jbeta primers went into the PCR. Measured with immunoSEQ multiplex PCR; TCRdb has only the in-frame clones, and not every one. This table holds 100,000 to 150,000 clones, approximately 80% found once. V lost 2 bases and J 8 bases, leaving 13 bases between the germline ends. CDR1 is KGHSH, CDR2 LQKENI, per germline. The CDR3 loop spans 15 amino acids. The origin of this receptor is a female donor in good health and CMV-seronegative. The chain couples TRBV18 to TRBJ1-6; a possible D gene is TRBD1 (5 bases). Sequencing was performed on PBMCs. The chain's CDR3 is CASSPGGTIYSPLHF. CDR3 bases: TGTGCCAGCTCACCAGGGGGGACCATCTATTCACCCCTCCACTTT.